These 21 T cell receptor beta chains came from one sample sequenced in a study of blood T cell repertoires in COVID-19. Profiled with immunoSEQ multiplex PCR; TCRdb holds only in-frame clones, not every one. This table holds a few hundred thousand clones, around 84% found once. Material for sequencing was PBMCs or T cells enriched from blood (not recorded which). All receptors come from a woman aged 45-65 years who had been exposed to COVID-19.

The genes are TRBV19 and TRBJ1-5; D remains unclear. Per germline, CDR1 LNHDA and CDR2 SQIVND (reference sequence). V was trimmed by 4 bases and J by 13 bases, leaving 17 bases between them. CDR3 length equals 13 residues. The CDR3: CASSTSSGSAQHF. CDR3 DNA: TGTGCCAGTAGTACCTCAAGCGGTAGTGCTCAGCATTTT.

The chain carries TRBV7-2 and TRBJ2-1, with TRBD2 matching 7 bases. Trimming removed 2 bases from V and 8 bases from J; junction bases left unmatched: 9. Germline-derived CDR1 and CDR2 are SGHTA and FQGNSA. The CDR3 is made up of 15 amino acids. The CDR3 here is CASSLKAGTPHEQFF. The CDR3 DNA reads TGTGCCAGCAGCTTAAAAGCGGGGACGCCGCATGAGCAGTTCTTC.

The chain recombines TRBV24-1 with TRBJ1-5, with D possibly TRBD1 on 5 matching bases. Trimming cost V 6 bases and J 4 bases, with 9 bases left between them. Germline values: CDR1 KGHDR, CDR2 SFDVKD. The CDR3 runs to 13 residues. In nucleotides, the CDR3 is TGTGCCACCAGTCAGGGCGGTAATCAGCCCCAGCATTTT. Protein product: CATSQGGNQPQHF.

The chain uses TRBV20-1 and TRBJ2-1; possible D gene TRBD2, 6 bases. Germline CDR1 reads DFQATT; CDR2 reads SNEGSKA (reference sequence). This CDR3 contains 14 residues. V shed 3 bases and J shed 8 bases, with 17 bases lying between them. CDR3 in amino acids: CSASSATGADEQFF. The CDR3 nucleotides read TGCAGTGCTAGTTCGGCAACGGGAGCTGATGAGCAGTTCTTC.

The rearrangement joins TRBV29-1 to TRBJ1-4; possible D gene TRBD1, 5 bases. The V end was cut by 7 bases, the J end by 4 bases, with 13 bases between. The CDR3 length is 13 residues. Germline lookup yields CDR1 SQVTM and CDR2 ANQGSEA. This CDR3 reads CSAGGALNEKLFF. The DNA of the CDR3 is TGCAGCGCCGGGGGTGCCCTTAATGAAAAACTGTTTTTT.

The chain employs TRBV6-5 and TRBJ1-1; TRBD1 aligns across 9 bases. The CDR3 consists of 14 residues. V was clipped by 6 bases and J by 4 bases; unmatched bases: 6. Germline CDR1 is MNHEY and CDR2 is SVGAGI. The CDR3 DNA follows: TGTGCCAGCAGCCTTTCGACAGGGGGCACTGAAGCTTTCTTT. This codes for CASSLSTGGTEAFF.

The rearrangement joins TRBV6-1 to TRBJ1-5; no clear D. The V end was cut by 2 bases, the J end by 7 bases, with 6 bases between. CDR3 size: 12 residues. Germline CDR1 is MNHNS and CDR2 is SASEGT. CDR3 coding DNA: TGTGCCAGCAGTGAATTGCGACAGCCCCAGCATTTT. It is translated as CASSELRQPQHF.

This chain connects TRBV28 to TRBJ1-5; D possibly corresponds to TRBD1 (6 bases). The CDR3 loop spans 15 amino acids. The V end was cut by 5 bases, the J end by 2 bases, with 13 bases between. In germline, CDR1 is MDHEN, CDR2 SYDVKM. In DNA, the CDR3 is TGTGCCAGCAGTCCCCCGGGGGGCGGCAATCAGCCCCAGCATTTT. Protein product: CASSPPGGGNQPQHF.

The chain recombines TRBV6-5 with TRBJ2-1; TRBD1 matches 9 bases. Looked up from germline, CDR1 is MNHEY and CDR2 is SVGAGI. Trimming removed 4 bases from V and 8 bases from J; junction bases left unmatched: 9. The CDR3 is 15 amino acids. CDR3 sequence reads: CASSFFGTGLDEQFF. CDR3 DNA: TGTGCCAGCAGTTTCTTCGGGACAGGGCTGGATGAGCAGTTCTTC.

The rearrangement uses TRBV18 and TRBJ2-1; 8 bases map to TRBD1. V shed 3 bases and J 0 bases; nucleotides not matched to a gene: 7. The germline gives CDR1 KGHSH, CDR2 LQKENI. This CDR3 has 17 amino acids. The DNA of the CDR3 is TGTGCCAGCTCACCCCGGACAGGGCCCTCCTCCTACAATGAGCAGTTCTTC. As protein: CASSPRTGPSSYNEQFF.

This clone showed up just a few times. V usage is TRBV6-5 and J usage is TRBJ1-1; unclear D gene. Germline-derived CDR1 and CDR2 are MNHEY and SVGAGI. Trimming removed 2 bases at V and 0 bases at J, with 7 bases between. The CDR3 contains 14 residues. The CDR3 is CASSYGLMNTEAFF. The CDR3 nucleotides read TGTGCCAGCAGTTACGGACTCATGAACACTGAAGCTTTCTTT.

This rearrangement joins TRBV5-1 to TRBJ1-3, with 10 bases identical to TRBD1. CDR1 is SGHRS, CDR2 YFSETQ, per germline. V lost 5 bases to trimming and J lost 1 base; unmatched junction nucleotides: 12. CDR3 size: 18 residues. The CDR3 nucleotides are TGCGCCAGCAGACCACGCTTTGGACAGGGGGGGTCTGGAAACACCATATATTTT. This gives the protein CASRPRFGQGGSGNTIYF.

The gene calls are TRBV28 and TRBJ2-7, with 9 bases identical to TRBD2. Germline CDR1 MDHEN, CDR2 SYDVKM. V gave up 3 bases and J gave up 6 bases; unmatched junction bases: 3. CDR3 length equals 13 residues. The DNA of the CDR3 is TGTGCCAGCAGTTTGCGGCGGGGGGGCGAGCAGTACTTC. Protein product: CASSLRRGGEQYF. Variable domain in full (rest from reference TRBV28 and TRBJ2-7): DVKVTQSSRYLVKRTGEKVFLECVQDMDHENMFWYRQDPGLGLRLIYFSYDVKMKEKGDIPEGYSVSREKKERFSLILESASTNQTSMYLCASSLRRGGEQYFGPGTRLTVT.

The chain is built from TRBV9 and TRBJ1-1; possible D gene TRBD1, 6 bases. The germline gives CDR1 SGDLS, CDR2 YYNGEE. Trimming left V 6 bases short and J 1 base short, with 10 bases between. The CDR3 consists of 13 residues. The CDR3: CASNVRGNTEAFF. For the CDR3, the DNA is TGTGCCAGCAACGTCAGGGGGAACACTGAAGCTTTCTTT.

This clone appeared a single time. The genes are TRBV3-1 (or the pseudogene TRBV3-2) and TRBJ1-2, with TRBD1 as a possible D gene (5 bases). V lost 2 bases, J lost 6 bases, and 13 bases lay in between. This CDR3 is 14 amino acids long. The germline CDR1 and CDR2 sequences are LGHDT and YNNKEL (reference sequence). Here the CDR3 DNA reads TGTGCCAGCAGCCAACCTGACAGAACTAATGGCTACACCTTC. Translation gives CASSQPDRTNGYTF.

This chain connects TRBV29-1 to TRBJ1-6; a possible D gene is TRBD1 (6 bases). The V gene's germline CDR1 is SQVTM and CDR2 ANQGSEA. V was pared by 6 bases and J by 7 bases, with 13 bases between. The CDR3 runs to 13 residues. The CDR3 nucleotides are TGCAGCGTGGGTGACAGGTCGAATTCACCCCTCCACTTT. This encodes CSVGDRSNSPLHF.

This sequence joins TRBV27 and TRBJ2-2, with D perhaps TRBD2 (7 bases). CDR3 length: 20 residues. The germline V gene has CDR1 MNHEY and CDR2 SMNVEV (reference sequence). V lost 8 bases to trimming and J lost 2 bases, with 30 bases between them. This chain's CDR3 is CASSFLDTGGGTLNTGELFF. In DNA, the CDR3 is TGTGCCAGCTCTTTCCTAGATACTGGGGGGGGCACCCTCAACACCGGGGAGCTGTTTTTT.

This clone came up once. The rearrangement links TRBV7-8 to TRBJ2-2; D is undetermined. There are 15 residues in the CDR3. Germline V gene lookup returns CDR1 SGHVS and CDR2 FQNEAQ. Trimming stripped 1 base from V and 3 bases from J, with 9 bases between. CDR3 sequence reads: CASSLELTYTGELFF. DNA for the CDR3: TGTGCCAGCAGCTTAGAACTTACCTACACCGGGGAGCTGTTTTTT.

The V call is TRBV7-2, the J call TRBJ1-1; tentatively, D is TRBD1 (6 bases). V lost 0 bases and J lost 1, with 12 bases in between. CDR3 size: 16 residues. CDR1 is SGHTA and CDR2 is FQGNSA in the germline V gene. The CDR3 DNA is TGTGCCAGCAGCTTAGCCTCAGGGGCATGGAACACTGAAGCTTTCTTT. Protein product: CASSLASGAWNTEAFF.

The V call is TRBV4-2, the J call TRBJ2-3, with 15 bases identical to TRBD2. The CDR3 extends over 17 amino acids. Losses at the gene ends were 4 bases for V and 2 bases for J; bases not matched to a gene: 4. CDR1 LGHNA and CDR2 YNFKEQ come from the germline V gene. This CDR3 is CASSPWTSGGATDTQYF. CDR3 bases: TGTGCCAGCAGCCCCTGGACTAGCGGGGGGGCCACAGATACGCAGTATTTT.

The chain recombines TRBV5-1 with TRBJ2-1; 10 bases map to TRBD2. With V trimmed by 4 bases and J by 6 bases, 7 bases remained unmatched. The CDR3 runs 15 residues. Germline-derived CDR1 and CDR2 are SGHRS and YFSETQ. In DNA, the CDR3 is TGCGCCAGCAGCCTTAGCGGGGGGTTGGGCAATGAGCAGTTCTTC. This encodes CASSLSGGLGNEQFF.